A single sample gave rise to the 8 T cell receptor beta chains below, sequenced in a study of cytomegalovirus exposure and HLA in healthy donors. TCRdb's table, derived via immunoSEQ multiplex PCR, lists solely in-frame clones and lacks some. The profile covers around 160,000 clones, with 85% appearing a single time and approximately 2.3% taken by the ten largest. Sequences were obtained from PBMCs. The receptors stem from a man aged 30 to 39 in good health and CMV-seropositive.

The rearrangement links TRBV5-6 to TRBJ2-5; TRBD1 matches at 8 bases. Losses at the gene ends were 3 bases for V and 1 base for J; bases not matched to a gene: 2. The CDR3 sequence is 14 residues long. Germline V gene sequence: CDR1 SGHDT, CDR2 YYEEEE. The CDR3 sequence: CASSYRGVQETQYF. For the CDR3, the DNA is TGTGCCAGCAGCTACAGGGGGGTCCAAGAGACCCAGTACTTC.

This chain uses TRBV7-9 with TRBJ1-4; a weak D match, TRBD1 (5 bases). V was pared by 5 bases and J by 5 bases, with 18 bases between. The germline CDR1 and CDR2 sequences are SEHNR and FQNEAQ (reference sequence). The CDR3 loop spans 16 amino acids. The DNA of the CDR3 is TGTGCCAGCAGCAATTTCAGGGTTACGGCCAATGAAAAACTGTTTTTT. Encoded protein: CASSNFRVTANEKLFF.

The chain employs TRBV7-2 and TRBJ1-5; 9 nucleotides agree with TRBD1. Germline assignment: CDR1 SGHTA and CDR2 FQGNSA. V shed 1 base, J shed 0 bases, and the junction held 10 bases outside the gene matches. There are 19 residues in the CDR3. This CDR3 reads CASSLVVGTGIYSNQPQHF. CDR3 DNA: TGTGCCAGCAGCTTAGTCGTAGGGACAGGGATTTATAGCAATCAGCCCCAGCATTTT.

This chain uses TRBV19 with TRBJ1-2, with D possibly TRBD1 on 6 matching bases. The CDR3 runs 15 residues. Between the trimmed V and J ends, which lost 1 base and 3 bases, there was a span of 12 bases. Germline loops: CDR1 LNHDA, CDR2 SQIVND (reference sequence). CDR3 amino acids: CASSIAQTGHYGYTF. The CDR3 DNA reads TGTGCCAGTAGTATAGCCCAGACAGGACACTATGGCTACACCTTC.

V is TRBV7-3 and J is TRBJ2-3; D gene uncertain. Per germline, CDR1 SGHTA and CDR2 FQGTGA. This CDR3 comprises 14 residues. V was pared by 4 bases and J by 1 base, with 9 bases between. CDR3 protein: CASSSSVGTDTQYF. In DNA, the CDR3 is TGTGCCAGCAGCTCTAGTGTGGGCACAGATACGCAGTATTTT.

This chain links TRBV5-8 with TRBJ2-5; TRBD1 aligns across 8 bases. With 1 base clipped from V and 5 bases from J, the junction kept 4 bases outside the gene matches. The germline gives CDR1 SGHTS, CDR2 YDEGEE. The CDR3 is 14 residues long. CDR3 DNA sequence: TGTGCCAGCAGCTTGCGACAGGGGCGGGAGACCCAGTACTTC. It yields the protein CASSLRQGRETQYF.

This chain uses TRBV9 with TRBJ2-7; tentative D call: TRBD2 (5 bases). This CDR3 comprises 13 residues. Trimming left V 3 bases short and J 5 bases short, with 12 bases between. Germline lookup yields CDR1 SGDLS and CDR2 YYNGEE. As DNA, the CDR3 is TGTGCCAGCAGCGGACTGTACGGGGACGAGCAGTACTTC. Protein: CASSGLYGDEQYF.

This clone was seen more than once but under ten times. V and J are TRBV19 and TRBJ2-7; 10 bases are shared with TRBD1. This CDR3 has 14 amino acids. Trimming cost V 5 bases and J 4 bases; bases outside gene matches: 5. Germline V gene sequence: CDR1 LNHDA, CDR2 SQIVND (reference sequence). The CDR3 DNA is TGTGCCAGTAGTCCGGACAGGGGGTCGTACGAGCAGTACTTC. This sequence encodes CASSPDRGSYEQYF.